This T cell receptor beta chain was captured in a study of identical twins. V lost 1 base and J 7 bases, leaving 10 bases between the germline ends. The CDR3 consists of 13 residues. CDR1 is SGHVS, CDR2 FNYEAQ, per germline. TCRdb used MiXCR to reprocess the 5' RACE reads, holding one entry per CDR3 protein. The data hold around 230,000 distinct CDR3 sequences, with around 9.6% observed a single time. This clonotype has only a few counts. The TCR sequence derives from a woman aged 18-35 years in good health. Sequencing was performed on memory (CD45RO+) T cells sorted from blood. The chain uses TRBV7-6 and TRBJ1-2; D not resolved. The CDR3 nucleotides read TGTGCCAGCAGCTTAGAGGACGGAGCTGGCTACACCTTC. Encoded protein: CASSLEDGAGYTF.